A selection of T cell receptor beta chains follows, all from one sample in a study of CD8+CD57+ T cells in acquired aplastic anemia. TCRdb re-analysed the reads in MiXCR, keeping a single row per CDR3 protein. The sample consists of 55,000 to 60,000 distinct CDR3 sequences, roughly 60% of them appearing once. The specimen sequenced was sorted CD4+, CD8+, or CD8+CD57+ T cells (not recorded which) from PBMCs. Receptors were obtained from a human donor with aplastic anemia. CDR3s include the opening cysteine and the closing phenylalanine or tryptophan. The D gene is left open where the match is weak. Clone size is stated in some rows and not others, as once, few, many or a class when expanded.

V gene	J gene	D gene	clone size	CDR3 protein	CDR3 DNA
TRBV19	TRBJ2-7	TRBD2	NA	CASSIGTSGGYEQYF	TGTGCCAGTAGTATAGGGACTAGCGGGGGGTACGAGCAGTACTTC
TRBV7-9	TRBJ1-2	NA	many	CASTHGDYGYTF	TGTGCCAGCACCCACGGGGACTATGGCTACACCTTC
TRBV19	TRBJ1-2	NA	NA	CASSTQNSYGYTF	TGTGCCAGTAGTACCCAAAACTCCTATGGCTACACCTTC
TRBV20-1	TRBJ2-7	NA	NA	CSARFLSYEQYF	TGCAGTGCTAGATTCTTAAGCTACGAGCAGTACTTC
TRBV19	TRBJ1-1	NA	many	CASRKGALEAFF	TGTGCCAGTAGGAAGGGAGCCTTGGAAGCTTTCTTT
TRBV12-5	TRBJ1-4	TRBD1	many	CASKSGGGEKLFF	TGTGCTAGTAAGTCAGGGGGCGGAGAAAAACTGTTTTTT
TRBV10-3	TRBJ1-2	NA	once	CAISEPTIPGVFGYAF	TGTGCCATCAGTGAGCCTACAATTCCAGGGGTGTTTGGCTACGCCTTC
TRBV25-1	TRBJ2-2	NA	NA	CASSDYPDSDGNTGELFF	TGTGCCAGCAGTGATTATCCCGACAGTGACGGGAACACCGGGGAGCTGTTTTTT
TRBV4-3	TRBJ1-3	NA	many	CASSQGGVGGNTIYF	TGCGCCAGCAGCCAAGGAGGGGTAGGTGGAAACACCATATATTTT
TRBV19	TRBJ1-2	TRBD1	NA	CASTDRGNYGYTF	TGTGCCAGTACGGACAGGGGAAACTATGGCTACACCTTC
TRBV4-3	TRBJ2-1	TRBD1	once	CAGSHVQGAGDEQLF	TGCGCCGGCAGCCACGTCCAGGGGGCAGGCGATGAGCAGCTCTTC
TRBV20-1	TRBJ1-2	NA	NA	CSARMFQRLYGYTF	TGCAGTGCTAGAATGTTTCAGAGACTCTATGGCTACACCTTC
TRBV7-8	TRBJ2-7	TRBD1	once	CASTRDRVYEQYF	TGTGCCAGCACTAGGGACAGGGTTTACGAGCAGTACTTC
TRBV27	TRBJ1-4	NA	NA	CASSPSQKNEKLFF	TGTGCCAGCAGTCCATCTCAGAAGAATGAAAAACTGTTTTTT
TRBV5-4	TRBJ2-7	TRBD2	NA	CASRMRGARYEQYF	TGTGCCAGCAGGATGCGGGGGGCGAGATACGAGCAGTACTTC
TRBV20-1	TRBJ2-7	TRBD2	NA	CSARERELGYEQYF	TGCAGTGCTAGAGAGCGGGAGTTGGGTTACGAGCAGTACTTC
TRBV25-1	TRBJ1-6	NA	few	CASSDQIPYSPLHF	TGTGCCAGCAGTGACCAGATCCCCTATTCACCCCTCCACTTT
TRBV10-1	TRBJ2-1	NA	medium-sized	CASSETLATDEQFF	TGCGCCAGCAGTGAGACCCTAGCTACCGATGAGCAGTTCTTC
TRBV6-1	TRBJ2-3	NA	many	CASTNSGRSTDTQYF	TGTGCCAGCACCAACTCTGGCAGGAGCACAGATACGCAGTATTTT
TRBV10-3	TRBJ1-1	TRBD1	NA	CATLGPGGVIEAFF	TGTGCCACCTTAGGTCCAGGGGGCGTTATTGAAGCTTTCTTT
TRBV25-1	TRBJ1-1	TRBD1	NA	CASSQTGIENTEAFF	TGTGCCAGCAGCCAGACAGGGATTGAGAACACTGAAGCTTTCTTT
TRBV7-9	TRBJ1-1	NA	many	CASSLAQGRATEAFF	TGTGCCAGCAGCTTAGCGCAGGGCAGGGCCACTGAAGCTTTCTTT
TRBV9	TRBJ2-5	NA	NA	CASSVEAGGETQYF	TGTGCCAGCAGCGTAGAGGCAGGGGGGGAGACCCAGTACTTC
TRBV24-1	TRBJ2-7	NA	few	CATSGDSLDEQYF	TGTGCCACCAGTGGAGACAGCCTGGATGAGCAGTACTTC
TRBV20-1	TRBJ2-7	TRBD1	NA	CSARDRGTYEQYF	TGCAGTGCTCGGGACAGGGGAACCTACGAGCAGTACTTC
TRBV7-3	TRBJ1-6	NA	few	CASSFSLNSPLHF	TGTGCCAGCAGCTTCTCGTTGAATTCACCCCTCCACTTT
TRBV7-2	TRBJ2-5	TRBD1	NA	CASSLTGQGAAQYF	TGTGCCAGCAGCCTGACAGGACAGGGGGCGGCCCAGTACTTC
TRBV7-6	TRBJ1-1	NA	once	CASSLGGETEAFF	TGTGCCAGCAGCTTAGGGGGTGAAACTGAAGCTTTCTTT
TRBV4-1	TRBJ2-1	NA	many	CASSQEGKDNEQFF	TGCGCCAGCAGCCAAGAGGGCAAGGACAATGAGCAGTTCTTC
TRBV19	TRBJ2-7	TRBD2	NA	CASSVGTSGYEQYF	TGTGCCAGTAGTGTGGGGACTAGCGGCTACGAGCAGTACTTC
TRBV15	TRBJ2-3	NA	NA	CATSRVEVSGDTQCF	TGTGCCACCAGCAGAGTAGAGGTCTCTGGGGATACGCAGTGTTTT
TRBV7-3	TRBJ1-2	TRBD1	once	CASSYGQDYGYTF	TGTGCCAGCAGCTACGGACAGGACTATGGCTACACCTTC
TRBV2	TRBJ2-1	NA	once	CAISRANEQFF	TGTGCCATTTCCAGGGCCAATGAGCAGTTCTTC
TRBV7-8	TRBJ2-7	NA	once	CASSFRGPVNEQYF	TGTGCCAGCAGCTTCAGGGGACCGGTCAACGAGCAGTACTTC
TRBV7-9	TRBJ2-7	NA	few	CASTDPVGYEQYF	TGTGCCAGCACCGATCCGGTAGGCTACGAGCAGTACTTC
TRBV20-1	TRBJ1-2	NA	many	CSANYGYTF	TGCAGTGCTAACTATGGCTACACCTTC
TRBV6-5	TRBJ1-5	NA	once	CASSYGPGTSSNQPQHF	TGTGCCAGCAGTTATGGTCCAGGGACATCTAGCAATCAGCCCCAGCATTTT
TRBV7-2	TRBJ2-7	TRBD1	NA	CASSIGQGKGYEQYF	TGTGCCAGCAGCATCGGACAGGGTAAGGGTTACGAGCAGTACTTC
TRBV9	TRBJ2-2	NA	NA	CASSGPRSGELFF	TGTGCCAGCAGCGGCCCTAGATCCGGGGAGCTGTTTTTT
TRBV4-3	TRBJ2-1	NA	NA	CSVNRFQNNGQFF	TGCAGCGTTAACAGGTTCCAGAACAATGGGCAGTTCTTC
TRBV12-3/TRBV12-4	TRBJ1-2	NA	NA	CASSLRQGRGYTF	TGTGCCAGCAGTTTGAGGCAGGGTCGAGGCTACACCTTC
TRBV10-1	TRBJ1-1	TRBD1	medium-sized	CASNQGVGTEAFF	TGCGCCAGCAACCAGGGGGTAGGAACTGAAGCTTTCTTT
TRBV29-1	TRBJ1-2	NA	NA	CSVLGTGVRYTF	TGCAGCGTTCTGGGGACCGGGGTTCGCTACACCTTC
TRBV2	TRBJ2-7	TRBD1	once	CASSIGTGGGYEQYF	TGTGCCAGCTCCATCGGGACAGGGGGGGGCTACGAGCAGTACTTC
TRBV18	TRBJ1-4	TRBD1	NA	CASSTGVLEKLFF	TGTGCCAGCTCGACAGGGGTCCTCGAAAAACTGTTTTTT
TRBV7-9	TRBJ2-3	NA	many	CASSLEYTQYF	TGTGCCAGCAGCTTAGAGTATACGCAGTATTTT